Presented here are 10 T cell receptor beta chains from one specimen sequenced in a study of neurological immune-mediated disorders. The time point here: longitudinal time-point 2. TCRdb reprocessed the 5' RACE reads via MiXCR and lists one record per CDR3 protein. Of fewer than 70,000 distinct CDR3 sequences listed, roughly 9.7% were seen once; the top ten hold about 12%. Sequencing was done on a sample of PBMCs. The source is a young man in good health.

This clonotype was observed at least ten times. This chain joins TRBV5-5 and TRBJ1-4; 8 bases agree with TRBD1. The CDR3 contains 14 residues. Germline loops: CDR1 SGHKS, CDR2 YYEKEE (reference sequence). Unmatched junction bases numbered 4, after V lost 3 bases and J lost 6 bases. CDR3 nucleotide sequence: TGTGCCAGCAGCTCGACAGGGGCGGATGAAAAACTGTTTTTT. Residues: CASSSTGADEKLFF.

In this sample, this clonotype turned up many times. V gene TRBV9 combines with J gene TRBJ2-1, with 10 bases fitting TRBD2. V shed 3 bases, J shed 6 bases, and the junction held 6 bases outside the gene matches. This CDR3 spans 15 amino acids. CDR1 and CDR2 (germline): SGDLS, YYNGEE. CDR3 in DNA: TGTGCCAGCAGCGCCAGCGGGAGGGCCCTCAATGAGCAGTTCTTC. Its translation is CASSASGRALNEQFF.

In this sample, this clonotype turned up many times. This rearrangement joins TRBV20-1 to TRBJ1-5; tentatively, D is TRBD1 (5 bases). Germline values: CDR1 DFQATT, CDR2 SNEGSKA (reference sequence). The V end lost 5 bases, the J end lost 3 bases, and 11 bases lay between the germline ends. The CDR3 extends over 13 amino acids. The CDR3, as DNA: TGCAGTGCTCCGGACACGAACAATCAGCCCCAGCATTTT. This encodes CSAPDTNNQPQHF.

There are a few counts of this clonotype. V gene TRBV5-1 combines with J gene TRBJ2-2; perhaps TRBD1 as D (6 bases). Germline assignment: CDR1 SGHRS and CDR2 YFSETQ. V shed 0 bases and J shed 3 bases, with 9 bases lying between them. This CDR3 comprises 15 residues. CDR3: CASSLEGVDTGELFF. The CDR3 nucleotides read TGCGCCAGCAGCTTGGAGGGGGTAGACACCGGGGAGCTGTTTTTT.

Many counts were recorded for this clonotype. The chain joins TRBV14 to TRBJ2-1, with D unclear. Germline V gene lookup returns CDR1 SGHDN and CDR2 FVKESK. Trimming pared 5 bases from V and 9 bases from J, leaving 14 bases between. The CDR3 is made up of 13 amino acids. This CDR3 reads CASSESPGPEQFF. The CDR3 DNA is TGTGCCAGCAGCGAAAGTCCCGGGCCTGAGCAGTTCTTC.

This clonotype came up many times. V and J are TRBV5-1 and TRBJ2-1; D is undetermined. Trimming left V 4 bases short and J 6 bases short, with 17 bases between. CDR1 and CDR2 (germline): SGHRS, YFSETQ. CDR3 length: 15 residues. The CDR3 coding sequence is TGCGCCAGCAGCCCCGAGGCCTCGTCGGGCAATGAGCAGTTCTTC. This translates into CASSPEASSGNEQFF.

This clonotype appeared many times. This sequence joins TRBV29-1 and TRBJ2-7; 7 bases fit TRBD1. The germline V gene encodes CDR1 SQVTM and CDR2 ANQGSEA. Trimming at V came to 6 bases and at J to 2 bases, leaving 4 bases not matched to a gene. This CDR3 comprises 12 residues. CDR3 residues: CSVVTGAYEQYF. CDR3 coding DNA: TGCAGCGTGGTTACAGGGGCCTACGAGCAGTACTTC.

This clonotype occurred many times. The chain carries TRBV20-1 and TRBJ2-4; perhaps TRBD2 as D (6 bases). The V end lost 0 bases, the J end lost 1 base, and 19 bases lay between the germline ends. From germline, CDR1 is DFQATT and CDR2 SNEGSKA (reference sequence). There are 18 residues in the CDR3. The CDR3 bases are TGCAGTGCTAGAGATCCCTCGGCTAGCGCAAAGGCCAAAAACATTCAGTACTTC. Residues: CSARDPSASAKAKNIQYF.

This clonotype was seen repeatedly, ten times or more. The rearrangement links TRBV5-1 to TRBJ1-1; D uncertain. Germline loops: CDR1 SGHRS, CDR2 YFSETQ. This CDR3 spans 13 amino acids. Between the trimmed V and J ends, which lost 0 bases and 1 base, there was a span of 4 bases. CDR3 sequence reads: CASSLAGNTEAFF. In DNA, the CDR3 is TGCGCCAGCAGCTTGGCCGGGAACACTGAAGCTTTCTTT.

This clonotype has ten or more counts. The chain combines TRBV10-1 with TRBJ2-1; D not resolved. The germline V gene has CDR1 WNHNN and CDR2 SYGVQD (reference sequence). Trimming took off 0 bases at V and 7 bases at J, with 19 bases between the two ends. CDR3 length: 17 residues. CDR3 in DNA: TGCGCCAGCAGTGAGTCGATGGGTGCCGGTCTTGGAAATGAGCAGTTCTTC. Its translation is CASSESMGAGLGNEQFF.